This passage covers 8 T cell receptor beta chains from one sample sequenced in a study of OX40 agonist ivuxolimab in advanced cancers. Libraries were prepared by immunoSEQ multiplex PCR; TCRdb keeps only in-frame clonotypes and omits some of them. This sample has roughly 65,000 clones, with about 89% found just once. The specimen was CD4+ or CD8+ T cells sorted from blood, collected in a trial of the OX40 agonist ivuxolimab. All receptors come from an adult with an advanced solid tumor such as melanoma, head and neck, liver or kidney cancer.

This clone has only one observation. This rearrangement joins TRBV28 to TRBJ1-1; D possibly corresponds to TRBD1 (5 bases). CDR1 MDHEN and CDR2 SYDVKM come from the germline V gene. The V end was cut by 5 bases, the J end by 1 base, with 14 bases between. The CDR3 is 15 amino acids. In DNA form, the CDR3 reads TGTGCCAGCAGTGTGCCAGGGTATAGGAACACTGAAGCTTTCTTT. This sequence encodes CASSVPGYRNTEAFF. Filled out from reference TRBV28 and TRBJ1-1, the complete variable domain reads DVKVTQSSRYLVKRTGEKVFLECVQDMDHENMFWYRQDPGLGLRLIYFSYDVKMKEKGDIPEGYSVSREKKERFSLILESASTNQTSMYLCASSVPGYRNTEAFFGQGTRLTVV.

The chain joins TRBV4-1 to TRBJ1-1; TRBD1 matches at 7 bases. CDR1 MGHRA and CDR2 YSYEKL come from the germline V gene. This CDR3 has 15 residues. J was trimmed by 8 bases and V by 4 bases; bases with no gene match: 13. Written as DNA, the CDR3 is TGCGCCAGCAGCCGACTCGGGGACAGACGTGAAGAAGCTTTCTTT. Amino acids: CASSRLGDRREEAFF.

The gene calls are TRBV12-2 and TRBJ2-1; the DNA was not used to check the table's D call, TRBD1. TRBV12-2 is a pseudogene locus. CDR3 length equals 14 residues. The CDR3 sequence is CASRQPEPNNEQFF. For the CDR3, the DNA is TGTGCAAGTCGCCAACCAGAACCGAACAATGAGCAGTTCTTC.

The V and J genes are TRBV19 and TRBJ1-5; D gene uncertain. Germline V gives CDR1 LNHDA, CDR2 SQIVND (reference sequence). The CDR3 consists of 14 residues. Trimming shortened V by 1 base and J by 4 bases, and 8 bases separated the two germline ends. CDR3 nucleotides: TGTGCCAGTAGTATAGTAAGCGTTAATCAGCCCCAGCATTTT. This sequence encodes CASSIVSVNQPQHF.

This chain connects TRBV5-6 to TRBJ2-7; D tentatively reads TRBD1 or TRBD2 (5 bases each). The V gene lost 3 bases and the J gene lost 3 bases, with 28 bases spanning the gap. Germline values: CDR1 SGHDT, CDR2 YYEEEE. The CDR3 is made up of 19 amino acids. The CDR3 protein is CASSSTAGGTSTSRYEQYF. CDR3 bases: TGTGCCAGCAGCTCCACCGCGGGTGGGACCTCGACGTCCCGCTACGAGCAGTACTTC.

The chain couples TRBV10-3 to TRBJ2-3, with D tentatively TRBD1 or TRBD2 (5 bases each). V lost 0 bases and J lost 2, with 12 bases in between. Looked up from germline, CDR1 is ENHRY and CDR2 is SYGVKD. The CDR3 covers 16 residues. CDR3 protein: CAISESPGTPTDTQYF. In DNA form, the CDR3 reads TGTGCCATCAGTGAGTCGCCCGGGACCCCCACAGATACGCAGTATTTT.

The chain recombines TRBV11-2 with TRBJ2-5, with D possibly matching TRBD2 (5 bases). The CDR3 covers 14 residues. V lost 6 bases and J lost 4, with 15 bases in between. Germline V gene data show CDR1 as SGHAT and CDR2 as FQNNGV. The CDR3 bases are TGTGCCAGCAGAGGGTGGGCGAGCGGAGAGACCCAGTACTTC. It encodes CASRGWASGETQYF.

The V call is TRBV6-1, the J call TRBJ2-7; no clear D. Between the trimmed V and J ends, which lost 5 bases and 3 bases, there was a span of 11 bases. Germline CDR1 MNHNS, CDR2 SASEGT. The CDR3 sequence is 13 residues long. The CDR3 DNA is TGTGCCAGCAGTCCAATCGACGGCTACGAGCAGTACTTC. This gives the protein CASSPIDGYEQYF.